This is a list of T cell receptor beta chains from one sample in a study of blood T cell repertoires in COVID-19. Produced via immunoSEQ multiplex PCR; TCRdb's table is partial and in-frame only. The sample records about 220,000 clones, more than 75% being singletons. What was sequenced was peripheral blood. The source of these receptors is a woman aged 70-85 years with COVID-19, enrolled during active disease. The CDR3 runs from the conserved cysteine through the conserved F or W. A D gene is named only where the DNA matches it firmly.

>TRBD2|TRBJ2-3|TRBV7-9
CASSFRAGNTDTQYF
TGTGCCAGCAGCTTCCGAGCGGGAAACACAGATACGCAGTATTTT
>TRBD1|TRBJ2-7|TRBV24-1
CATSEPGQGSHEQYF
TGTGCCACCAGCGAACCGGGACAGGGTAGTCACGAGCAGTACTTC
>TRBD1|TRBJ1-5|TRBV7-9
CASSDTRDRDYSNQPQHF
TGTGCCAGCAGCGATACCCGGGACAGGGATTATAGCAATCAGCCCCAGCATTTT
>TRBD1|TRBJ1-1|TRBV7-3
CASSQGQGGTEAFF
TGTGCCAGCAGCCAAGGACAGGGGGGCACTGAAGCTTTCTTT
>TRBD1|TRBJ2-7|TRBV4-1
CASSQGQGRDRDYEQYF
TGCGCCAGCAGCCAAGGGCAGGGACGGGACAGAGACTACGAGCAGTACTTC
>-|TRBJ1-2|TRBV30
CAWTPGFNYGYTF
TGTGCCTGGACCCCAGGGTTTAACTATGGCTACACCTTC
>-|TRBJ1-6|TRBV5-1
CASSLEGINSPLHF
TGCGCCAGCAGCTTGGAGGGGATAAATTCACCCCTCCACTTT
>-|TRBJ1-1|TRBV7-2
CASSLQGTGTEAFF
TGTGCCAGCAGCTTACAGGGGACGGGCACTGAAGCTTTCTTT
>TRBD2|TRBJ2-3|TRBV18
CASSPLGSAGASTDTQYF
TGTGCCAGCTCACCACTGGGATCAGCGGGAGCTAGCACAGATACGCAGTATTTT
>TRBD1|TRBJ1-2|TRBV5-1
CASSPWTGTAINYGYTF
TGCGCCAGCAGCCCATGGACAGGGACGGCCATAAACTATGGCTACACCTTC
>-|TRBJ2-1|TRBV3-1/TRBV3-2
CASSQQQEGEQFF
TGTGCCAGCAGCCAACAACAGGAGGGTGAGCAGTTCTTC
>TRBD2|TRBJ2-7|TRBV19
CASSGGGLGLYEQYF
TGTGCCAGTAGTGGGGGGGGACTGGGACTCTACGAGCAGTACTTC
>-|TRBJ2-1|TRBV7-9
CASNSGGERYTYNEQFF
TGTGCCAGCAACTCAGGAGGGGAACGTTATACCTACAATGAGCAGTTCTTC
>TRBD2|TRBJ2-1|TRBV7-9
CASSPTSGRAGGEQFF
TGTGCCAGCAGCCCGACTAGCGGGAGGGCGGGGGGTGAGCAGTTCTTC